These 18 T cell receptor beta chains share one sample of origin, sequenced in a study of molecular identifiers for immune sequencing clone quantification. TCRdb ran MiXCR on the PCR reads and lists one entry per CDR3 protein. Among some 100,000 distinct CDR3 sequences listed, around 33% were seen once. Sequencing was performed on naive CD8+ T cells from blood, with Jurkat cell RNA spiked in. The subset denotes: FACS-sorted CD8+CD4-CCR7+CD45RA+ naive T cells. These receptors were obtained from a human donor in good health. Some libraries in this study had Jurkat cell RNA spiked in.

This clonotype occurred many times. The chain couples TRBV6-2 or TRBV6-3 to TRBJ2-7; D is undetermined. Looked up from germline, CDR1 is MNHEY and CDR2 is SVGEGT. CDR3 length: 13 amino acids. V lost 6 bases and J lost 3, with 12 bases in between. CDR3 nucleotide sequence: TGTGCCAGCAGCCCCGGACCGCACTACGAGCAGTACTTC. It specifies CASSPGPHYEQYF.

This clonotype was picked up many times. The rearrangement uses TRBV5-1 and TRBJ1-6; tentatively, D is TRBD1 (5 bases). Germline V gene sequence: CDR1 SGHRS, CDR2 YFSETQ. This CDR3 has 13 residues. Between the trimmed V and J ends, which lost 5 bases and 9 bases, there was a span of 12 bases. The CDR3, as DNA: TGCGCCAGCAGGAGCGGGGCAGGTTCACCCCTCCACTTT. Translated: CASRSGAGSPLHF.

CDR3 in DNA: TGTGCCAGCAGCGTAGAGGCGGGAGGGCCCACAGATACGCAGTATTTT. Protein sequence: CASSVEAGGPTDTQYF. The chain couples TRBV9 to TRBJ2-3; 9 bases are a match to TRBD2. This CDR3 spans 16 amino acids. V shed 0 bases and J 2 bases; nucleotides not matched to a gene: 4. Germline V gene data show CDR1 as SGDLS and CDR2 as YYNGEE.

This clonotype was counted many times. This sequence joins TRBV7-8 and TRBJ2-3; D gene unclear. Between the trimmed V and J ends, which lost 1 base and 0 bases, there was a span of 11 bases. CDR3 length: 16 amino acids. Germline CDR1 reads SGHVS; CDR2 reads FQNEAQ. The CDR3 spells CASSLVGASSTDTQYF. The CDR3 coding sequence is TGTGCCAGCAGCTTAGTAGGCGCCTCTAGCACAGATACGCAGTATTTT.

This clonotype was seen at least ten times. The CDR3 coding sequence is TGTGCCAGCAGCCCCGCGGCCAAAAACATTCAGTACTTC. Its protein product is CASSPAAKNIQYF. This chain connects TRBV7-9 to TRBJ2-4; D call uncertain. The CDR3 is made up of 13 amino acids. V lost 5 bases and J lost 1, with 6 bases in between. Germline CDR1 and CDR2: SEHNR and FQNEAQ (reference sequence). The whole variable domain, filled in from reference TRBV7-9 and TRBJ2-4, reads DTGVSQNPRHKITKRGQNVTFRCDPISEHNRLYWYRQTLGQGPEFLTYFQNEAQLEKSRLLSDRFSAERPKGSFSTLEIQRTEQGDSAMYLCASSPAAKNIQYFGAGTRLSVL.

Only a few counts were recorded for this clonotype. The chain recombines TRBV9 with TRBJ1-2; TRBD1 matches at 7 bases. The V and J ends lost 0 bases and 5 bases, in that order; junction bases with no gene match: 4. This CDR3 contains 14 residues. Germline V gene data show CDR1 as SGDLS and CDR2 as YYNGEE. Here the CDR3 DNA reads TGTGCCAGCAGCGTAGTGGACAGGCCTTATGGCTACACCTTC. As protein: CASSVVDRPYGYTF.

The rearrangement uses TRBV20-1 and TRBJ1-2, with no clear D. Germline V CDR1 and CDR2: DFQATT, SNEGSKA (reference sequence). Trimming stripped 0 bases from V and 3 bases from J, with 11 bases between. The CDR3 runs to 14 residues. The CDR3 DNA is TGCAGTGCTAGAGATCAAAAAAAGCACTATGGCTACACCTTC. This gives the protein CSARDQKKHYGYTF.

This clonotype was found a few times. The CDR3 nucleotides are TGTGCCAGCAGCGCCACGGACAGCAACGAGCAGTACTTC. Its protein is CASSATDSNEQYF. The V gene is TRBV9, the J gene TRBJ2-7, with a tentative D call TRBD1 (6 bases). Trimming took off 3 bases at V and 5 bases at J, with 12 bases between the two ends. Per the germline V gene, CDR1 is SGDLS and CDR2 is YYNGEE. The CDR3 is made up of 13 amino acids.

Points on this clonotype: Because it lacks the conserved phenylalanine or tryptophan at the end, this CDR3 is likely a read error. The DNA is left out, because the CDR3 cannot be placed on it with certainty; the CDR3 is given as TCRdb lists it. The chain links TRBV4-3 to TRBJ1-2; the listed D gene, TRBD1, was not tested against the DNA. Germline assignment: CDR1 LGHNA and CDR2 YSLEER. The CDR3 is 16 amino acids long, termini counted. CDR3 loop: CASSHRPKHDNYGYSI.

The chain links TRBV28 to TRBJ2-7; D perhaps matches TRBD2 (6 bases). V lost 6 bases, J lost 4 bases, and 16 bases lay in between. CDR1 MDHEN and CDR2 SYDVKM come from the germline V gene. The CDR3 extends over 14 amino acids. CDR3 DNA sequence: TGTGCCAGCAGCGAAAGATTGGGGGGTTACGAGCAGTACTTC. Amino acid sequence: CASSERLGGYEQYF. Complete variable domain (other parts from reference TRBV28 and TRBJ2-7): DVKVTQSSRYLVKRTGEKVFLECVQDMDHENMFWYRQDPGLGLRLIYFSYDVKMKEKGDIPEGYSVSREKKERFSLILESASTNQTSMYLCASSERLGGYEQYFGPGTRLTVT.

This clonotype has a handful of counts. The chain employs TRBV19 and TRBJ2-3, with D hard to call. CDR1 is LNHDA and CDR2 is SQIVND in the germline V gene (reference sequence). The ends were cut back, 5 bases at V and 10 bases at J, with 13 bases in the middle. The CDR3 is made up of 12 amino acids. In DNA, the CDR3 is TGTGCCAGTAGTTTCGACCGCATCGCGCAGTATTTT. It yields the protein CASSFDRIAQYF.

This clonotype was seen a few times. The DNA for the CDR3 is TGTGCCAGCAGCTTGGGCTCAGCGGGTCCCTACGAGCAGTACTTC. Translated: CASSLGSAGPYEQYF. The chain links TRBV5-6 to TRBJ2-7, with D possibly TRBD2 on 6 matching bases. The V gene lost 0 bases and the J gene lost 2 bases, with 12 bases spanning the gap. The germline CDR1 and CDR2 sequences are SGHDT and YYEEEE. The CDR3 is 15 amino acids.

This chain joins TRBV9 and TRBJ2-5; D is unclear. This CDR3 has 13 residues. V shed 3 bases and J shed 0 bases, with 6 bases lying between them. The germline V gene has CDR1 SGDLS and CDR2 YYNGEE. The CDR3 here is CASSAQNQETQYF. The CDR3 DNA follows: TGTGCCAGCAGCGCGCAGAACCAAGAGACCCAGTACTTC.

The sample holds many counts of this clonotype. The chain links TRBV12-5 to TRBJ2-3; D is undetermined. V gave up 3 bases and J gave up 3 bases, with 10 bases separating them. This CDR3 region has 14 residues. The germline gives CDR1 LGHNT, CDR2 FRNRAP. The CDR3, as DNA: TGTGCTAGTGGTTTCCCGGATGGGACAGATACGCAGTATTTT. Residues: CASGFPDGTDTQYF.

This clonotype was detected many times. J is TRBJ2-2 and V is TRBV12-3 or TRBV12-4, with D perhaps TRBD1 or TRBD2 (5 bases each). The V gene lost 6 bases and the J gene lost 5 bases, with 19 bases spanning the gap. The CDR3 spans 16 residues. Written as DNA, the CDR3 is TGTGCCAGCAGCCCCCTGGGGCCATGGGAGACCGGGGAGCTGTTTTTT. Amino acid sequence: CASSPLGPWETGELFF.

This clonotype has more than one count but fewer than ten. The chain joins TRBV9 to TRBJ1-5, with TRBD1 matching 7 bases. Per the germline V gene, CDR1 is SGDLS and CDR2 is YYNGEE. The J segment lost 0 bases and the V segment lost 3 bases, leaving 3 bases of the junction unmatched. The CDR3 loop spans 15 amino acids. CDR3 region: CASSAGQYSNQPQHF. CDR3 DNA: TGTGCCAGCAGCGCGGGACAGTATAGCAATCAGCCCCAGCATTTT.

As for this clonotype: One base away lies a much larger clone, so this may be a sequencing read error. This rearrangement joins TRBV6-6 to TRBJ2-3; D possibly corresponds to TRBD1 (6 bases). Germline CDR1 is MNHNY and CDR2 is SVGAGI (reference sequence). There are 14 residues in the CDR3. The V gene lost 1 base and the J gene lost 4 bases, with 9 bases spanning the gap. CDR3 amino acids: CASSYWAGADTQYF. The DNA of the CDR3 is TGTGCCAGCAGTTACTGGGCAGGGGCAGATACGCAGTATTTT.

Many counts were recorded for this clonotype. The V call is TRBV28, the J call TRBJ2-7; D possibly corresponds to TRBD2 (5 bases). This CDR3 comprises 13 residues. Germline-derived CDR1 and CDR2 are MDHEN and SYDVKM. Deletions cut 2 bases from V and 4 bases from J, with 9 bases between. CDR3 bases: TGTGCCAGCAGTTTAAGTCCGGGGTACGAGCAGTACTTC. It is translated as CASSLSPGYEQYF. The full variable domain, rest sourced from reference TRBV28 and TRBJ2-7, is DVKVTQSSRYLVKRTGEKVFLECVQDMDHENMFWYRQDPGLGLRLIYFSYDVKMKEKGDIPEGYSVSREKKERFSLILESASTNQTSMYLCASSLSPGYEQYFGPGTRLTVT.